Only one count was recorded for the clone carrying this T cell receptor (beta chain). This entry belongs to a study of blood T cell repertoires in COVID-19. Overall study context: Collection of acute and convalescent COVID-19 samples took place in the United States, Italy and Spain.

Authors' processing steps: From reference gene primer amplification, estimates of nucleated cell counts were derived. Libraries were prepared by immunoSEQ multiplex PCR; TCRdb keeps only in-frame clonotypes and omits some of them. V, J and clone size are those of that table, while D and trimming were read from the DNA. Here the sample spans some 110,000 clones, 70% to 80% being singletons. Germline V gene lookup returns CDR1 MNHEY and CDR2 SMNVEV (reference sequence). This CDR3 contains 14 residues. V trimming: 4 bases; J trimming: 0 bases; junction bases outside the gene matches: 2. The chain is built from TRBV27 and TRBJ1-1; 7 bases line up with TRBD1. The receptor comes from a man aged 50 to 59 with acute or convalescent COVID-19. The sample was peripheral blood. The CDR3 reads CASSYGTVNTEAFF. DNA for the CDR3: TGTGCCAGCAGTTATGGGACAGTGAACACTGAAGCTTTCTTT.